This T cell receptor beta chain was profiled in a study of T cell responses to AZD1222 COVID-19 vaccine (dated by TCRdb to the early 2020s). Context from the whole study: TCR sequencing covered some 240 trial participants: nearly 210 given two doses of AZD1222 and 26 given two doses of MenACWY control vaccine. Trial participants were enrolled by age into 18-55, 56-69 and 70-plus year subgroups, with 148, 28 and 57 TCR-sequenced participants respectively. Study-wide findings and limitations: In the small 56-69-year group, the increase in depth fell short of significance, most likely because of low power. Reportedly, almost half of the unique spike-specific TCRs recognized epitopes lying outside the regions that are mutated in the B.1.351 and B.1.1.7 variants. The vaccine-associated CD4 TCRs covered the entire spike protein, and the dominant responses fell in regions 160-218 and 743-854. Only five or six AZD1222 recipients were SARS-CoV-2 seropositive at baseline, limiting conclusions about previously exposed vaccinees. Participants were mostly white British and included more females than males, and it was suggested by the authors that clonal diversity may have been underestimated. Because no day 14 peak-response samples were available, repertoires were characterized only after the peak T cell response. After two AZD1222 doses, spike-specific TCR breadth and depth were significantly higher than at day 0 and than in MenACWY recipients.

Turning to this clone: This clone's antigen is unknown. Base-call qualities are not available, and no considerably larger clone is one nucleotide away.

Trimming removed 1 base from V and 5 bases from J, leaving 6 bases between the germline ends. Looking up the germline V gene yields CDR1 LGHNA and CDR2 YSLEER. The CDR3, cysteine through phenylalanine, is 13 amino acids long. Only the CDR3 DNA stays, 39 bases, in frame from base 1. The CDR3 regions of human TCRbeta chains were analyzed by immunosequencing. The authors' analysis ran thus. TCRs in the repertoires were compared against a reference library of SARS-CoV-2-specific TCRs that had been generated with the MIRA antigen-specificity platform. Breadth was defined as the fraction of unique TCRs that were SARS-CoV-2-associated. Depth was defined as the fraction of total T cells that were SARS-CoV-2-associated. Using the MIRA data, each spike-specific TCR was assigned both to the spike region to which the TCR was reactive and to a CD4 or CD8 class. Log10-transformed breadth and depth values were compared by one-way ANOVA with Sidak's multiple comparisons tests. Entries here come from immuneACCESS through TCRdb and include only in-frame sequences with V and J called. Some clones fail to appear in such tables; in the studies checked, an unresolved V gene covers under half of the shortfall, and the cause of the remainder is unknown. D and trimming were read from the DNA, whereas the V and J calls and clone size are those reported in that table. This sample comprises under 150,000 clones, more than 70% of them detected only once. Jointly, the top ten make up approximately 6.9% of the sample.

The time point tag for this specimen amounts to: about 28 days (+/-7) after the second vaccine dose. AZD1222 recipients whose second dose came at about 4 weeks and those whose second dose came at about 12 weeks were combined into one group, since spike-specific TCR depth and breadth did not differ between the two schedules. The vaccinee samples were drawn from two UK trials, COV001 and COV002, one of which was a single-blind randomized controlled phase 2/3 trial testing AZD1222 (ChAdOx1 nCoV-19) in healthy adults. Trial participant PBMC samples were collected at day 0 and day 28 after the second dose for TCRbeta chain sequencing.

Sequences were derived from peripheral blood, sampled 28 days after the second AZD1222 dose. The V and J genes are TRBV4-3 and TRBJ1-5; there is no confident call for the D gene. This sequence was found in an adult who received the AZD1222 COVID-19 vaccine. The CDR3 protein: CASSQVRDQPQHF. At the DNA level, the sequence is TGCGCCAGCAGCCAAGTTAGGGATCAGCCCCAGCATTTT.